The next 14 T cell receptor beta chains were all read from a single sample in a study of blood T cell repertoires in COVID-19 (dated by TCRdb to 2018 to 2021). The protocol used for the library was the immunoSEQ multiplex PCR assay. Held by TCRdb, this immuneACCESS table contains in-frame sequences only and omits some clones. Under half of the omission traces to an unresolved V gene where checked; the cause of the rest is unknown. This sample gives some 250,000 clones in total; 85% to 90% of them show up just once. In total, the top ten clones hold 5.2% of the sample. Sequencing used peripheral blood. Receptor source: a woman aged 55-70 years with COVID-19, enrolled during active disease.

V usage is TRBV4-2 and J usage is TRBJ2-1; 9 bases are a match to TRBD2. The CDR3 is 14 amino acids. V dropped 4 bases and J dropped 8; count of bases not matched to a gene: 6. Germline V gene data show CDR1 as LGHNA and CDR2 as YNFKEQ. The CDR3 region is CASSRISGSDEQFF. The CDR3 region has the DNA TGTGCCAGCAGCCGGATTAGCGGGAGCGATGAGCAGTTCTTC.

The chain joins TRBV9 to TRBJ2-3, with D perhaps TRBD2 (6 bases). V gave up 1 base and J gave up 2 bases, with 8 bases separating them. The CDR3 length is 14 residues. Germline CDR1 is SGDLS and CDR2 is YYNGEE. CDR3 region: CASSVRTTTDTQYF. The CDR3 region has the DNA TGTGCCAGCAGCGTACGGACTACCACAGATACGCAGTATTTT.

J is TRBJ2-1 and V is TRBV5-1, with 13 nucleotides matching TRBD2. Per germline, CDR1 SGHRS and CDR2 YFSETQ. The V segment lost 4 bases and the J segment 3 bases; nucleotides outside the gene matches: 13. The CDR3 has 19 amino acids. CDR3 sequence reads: CASSPVGTSGIDNYNEQFF. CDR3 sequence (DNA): TGCGCCAGCAGCCCGGTCGGGACTAGCGGGATCGACAACTACAATGAGCAGTTCTTC.

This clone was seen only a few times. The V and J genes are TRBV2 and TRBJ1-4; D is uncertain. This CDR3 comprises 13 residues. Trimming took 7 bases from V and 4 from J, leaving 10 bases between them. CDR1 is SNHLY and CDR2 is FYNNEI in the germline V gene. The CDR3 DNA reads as TGTGCCAGCATGGAGTTTGGTAATGAAAAACTGTTTTTT. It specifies CASMEFGNEKLFF.

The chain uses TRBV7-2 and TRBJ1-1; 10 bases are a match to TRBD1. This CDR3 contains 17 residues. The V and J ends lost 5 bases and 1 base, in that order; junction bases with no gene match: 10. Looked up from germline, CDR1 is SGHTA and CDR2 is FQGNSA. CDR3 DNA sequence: TGTGCCAGCAGCGGGGCCGGGACAGGGGCCTGGAACACTGAAGCTTTCTTT. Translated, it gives CASSGAGTGAWNTEAFF. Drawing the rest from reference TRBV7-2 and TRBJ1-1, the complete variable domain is GAGVSQSPSNKVTEKGKDVELRCDPISGHTALYWYRQSLGQGLEFLIYFQGNSAPDKSGLPSDRFSAERTGGSVSTLTIQRTQQEDSAVYLCASSGAGTGAWNTEAFFGQGTRLTVV.

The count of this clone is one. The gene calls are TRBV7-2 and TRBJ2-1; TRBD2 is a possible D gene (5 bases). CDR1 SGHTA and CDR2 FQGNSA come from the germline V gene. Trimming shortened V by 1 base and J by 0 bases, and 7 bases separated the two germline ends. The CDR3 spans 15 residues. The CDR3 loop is CASSLGTDSYNEQFF. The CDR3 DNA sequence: TGTGCCAGCAGCTTAGGGACTGACTCCTACAATGAGCAGTTCTTC.

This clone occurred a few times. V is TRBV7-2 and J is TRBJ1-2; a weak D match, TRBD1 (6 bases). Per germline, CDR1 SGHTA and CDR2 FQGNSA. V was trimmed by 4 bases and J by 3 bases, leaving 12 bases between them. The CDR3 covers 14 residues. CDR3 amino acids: CASSSLGGHYGYTF. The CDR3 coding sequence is TGTGCCAGCAGCTCCTTGGGGGGGCACTATGGCTACACCTTC.

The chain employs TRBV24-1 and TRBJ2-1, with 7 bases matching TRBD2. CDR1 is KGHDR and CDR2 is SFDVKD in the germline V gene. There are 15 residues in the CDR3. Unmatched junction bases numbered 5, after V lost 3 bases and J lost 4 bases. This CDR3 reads CATSDKGRGYNEQFF. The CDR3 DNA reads TGTGCCACCAGTGATAAAGGGAGGGGTTACAATGAGCAGTTCTTC.

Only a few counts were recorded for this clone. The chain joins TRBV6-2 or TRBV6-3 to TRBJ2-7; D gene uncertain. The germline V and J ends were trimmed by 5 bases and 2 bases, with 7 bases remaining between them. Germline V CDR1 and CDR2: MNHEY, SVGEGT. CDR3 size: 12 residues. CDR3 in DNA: TGTGCCAGCAGTGAGACACCCTACGAGCAGTACTTC. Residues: CASSETPYEQYF.

The CDR3 nucleotides are TGTGCCAGCAGTTACGGGCGGGGGAAGTCCTACGAGCAGTACTTC. This gives the protein CASSYGRGKSYEQYF. The chain carries TRBV6-5 and TRBJ2-7; TRBD2 matches at 7 bases. Trimming took 2 bases from V and 1 from J; bases not matched to a gene: 5. Germline V gene sequence: CDR1 MNHEY, CDR2 SVGAGI. The CDR3 runs to 15 residues.

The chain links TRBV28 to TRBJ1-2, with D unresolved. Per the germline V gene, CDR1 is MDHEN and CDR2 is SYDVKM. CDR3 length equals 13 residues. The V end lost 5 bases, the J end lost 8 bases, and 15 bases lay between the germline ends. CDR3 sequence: CASSSPQARGYTF. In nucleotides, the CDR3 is TGTGCCAGCAGTAGCCCGCAGGCGCGAGGCTACACCTTC.

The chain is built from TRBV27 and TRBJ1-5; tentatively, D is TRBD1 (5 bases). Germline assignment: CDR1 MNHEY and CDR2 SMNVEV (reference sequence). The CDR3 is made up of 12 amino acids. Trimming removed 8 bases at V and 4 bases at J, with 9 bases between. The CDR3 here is CASGAGNQPQHF. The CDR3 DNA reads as TGTGCCAGCGGCGCAGGGAATCAGCCCCAGCATTTT.

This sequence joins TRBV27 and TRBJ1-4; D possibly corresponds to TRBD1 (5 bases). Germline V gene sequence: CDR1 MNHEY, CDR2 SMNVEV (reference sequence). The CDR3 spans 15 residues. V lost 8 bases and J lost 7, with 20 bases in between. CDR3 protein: CASGPWGRETEKLFF. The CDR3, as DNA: TGTGCCAGCGGCCCATGGGGGAGGGAGACTGAAAAACTGTTTTTT.

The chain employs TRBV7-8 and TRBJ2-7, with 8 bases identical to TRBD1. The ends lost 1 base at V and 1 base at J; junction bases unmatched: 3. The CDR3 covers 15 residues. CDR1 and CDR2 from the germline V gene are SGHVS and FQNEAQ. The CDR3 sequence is CASSLGDRSSYEQYF. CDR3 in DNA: TGTGCCAGCAGCTTAGGGGACAGGAGTTCCTACGAGCAGTACTTC.